These T cell receptor beta chains were read from a single sample in a study of technical replicates of blood from several donors. TCRdb's copy holds only in-frame clones and misses some; the assay was immunoSEQ multiplex PCR. In the table there are 74,000 or so clones, around 96% of which are singletons. Input material: T cells isolated from PBMCs. These receptors came from a human donor in good health. CDR3s include the opening cysteine and the closing phenylalanine or tryptophan. D genes are given only for firm matches. The listing skips clone size in some rows; elsewhere it reads once, few, many or a size class.

>TRBJ2-7|.|TRBV13|.
TGTGCCAGCAGCCCATCTCAGGGTACGGCCTACGAGCAGTACTTC
CASSPSQGTAYEQYF
>TRBJ2-1|TRBD2|TRBV4-3|once
TGCGCCAGCAGCCAAGGGCCGTCCGGGACTAGCGGGATCAATGAGCAGTTCTTC
CASSQGPSGTSGINEQFF
>TRBJ2-7|TRBD2|TRBV6-1|.
TGTGCCAGCAGGGGGAGGGTTCAAGGTTACGAGCAGTACTTC
CASRGRVQGYEQYF
>TRBJ2-1|.|TRBV28|.
TGTGCCAGCGTTACAGGGAGTTACAATGAGCAGTTCTTC
CASVTGSYNEQFF
>TRBJ1-5|TRBD1|TRBV19|.
TGTGCCAGTAGTATTTTAACAGGGGAAAATCAGCCCCAGCATTTT
CASSILTGENQPQHF
>TRBJ2-1|.|TRBV28|.
TGTGCCAGCAGTTTGAGCAGGTACAATGAGCAGTTCTTC
CASSLSRYNEQFF
>TRBJ1-1|.|TRBV25-1|once
TGTGCCAGCAGTGTCTCAGAGGTCACTGAAGCTTTCTTT
CASSVSEVTEAFF
>TRBJ2-7|TRBD2|TRBV9|.
TGTGCCAGCAGCGTAGGACTAGCGGATTCCTACGAGCAGTACTTC
CASSVGLADSYEQYF
>TRBJ2-7|TRBD2|TRBV6-5|.
TGTGCCACCCTAGCGGGCAACTCCTACGAGCAGTACTTC
CATLAGNSYEQYF
>TRBJ1-1|TRBD1|TRBV7-9|.
TGTGCCAGCAGCCTCGGACAGGGTGAATACACTGAAGCTTTCTTT
CASSLGQGEYTEAFF
>TRBJ1-1|TRBD1|TRBV19|.
TGTGCCAGTAGTATGCGGGACAGACCGAACACTGAAGCTTTCTTT
CASSMRDRPNTEAFF
>TRBJ2-3|.|TRBV5-1|.
TGCGCCAGCAGCTTGGACTGGGGGGGCACAGATACGCAGTATTTT
CASSLDWGGTDTQYF
>TRBJ1-1|.|TRBV4-1|.
TGCGCCAGCAGCCCCACAGAGATGAACACTGAAGCTTTCTTT
CASSPTEMNTEAFF
>TRBJ2-7|TRBD1|TRBV6-1|.
TGTGCCAGCAGTGCCTCCGGGACAGGGGTCTACGAGCAGTACTTC
CASSASGTGVYEQYF
>TRBJ2-3|TRBD2|TRBV7-3|.
TGTGCCAGCAGCTTAGGGACTAGCGGGAGGGCAGATACGCAGTATTTT
CASSLGTSGRADTQYF
>TRBJ2-1|TRBD2|TRBV7-6|.
TGTGCCAGCAGCTTAGGACTAGCGGGAGGACGCACCTACAATGAGCAGTTCTTC
CASSLGLAGGRTYNEQFF
>TRBJ2-7|TRBD1|TRBV5-1|.
TGCGCCAGCAGCACCGGACAGGCGACGGTCTACGAGCAGTACTTC
CASSTGQATVYEQYF
>TRBJ2-7|.|TRBV5-1|.
TGCGCCAGCAGCCGGCCCCCGCAGAGAGGCTCCTACGAGCAGTACTTC
CASSRPPQRGSYEQYF
>TRBJ1-1|.|TRBV4-1|.
TGCGCCAGCAGCCAAGCAGTAACAGGTGAAGCTTTCTTT
CASSQAVTGEAFF
>TRBJ1-4|.|TRBV19|.
TGTGCCAGTCGACTCAGAGGAGATGAAAAACTGTTTTTT
CASRLRGDEKLFF
>TRBJ2-7|TRBD2|TRBV11-1|.
TGTGCCAGCAGCTCAGCGGGAGCTTTGTACGAGCAGTACTTC
CASSSAGALYEQYF
>TRBJ1-1|TRBD1|TRBV29-1|.
TGCAGCGCTGAGACAGGGCGGAACACTGAAGCTTTCTTT
CSAETGRNTEAFF
>TRBJ2-1|TRBD2|TRBV5-1|.
TGCGCCAGCACCAATAGCCCTAGCGGTCATCACAATGAGCAGTTCTTC
CASTNSPSGHHNEQFF
>TRBJ2-3|.|TRBV27|.
TGTGCCAGCAGTCCCCACGGAGGCACAGATACGCAGTATTTT
CASSPHGGTDTQYF
>TRBJ2-1|TRBD1|TRBV29-1|.
TGCAGCGTTGAAGATATGAGGACAGGGAGATACAATGAGCAGTTCTTC
CSVEDMRTGRYNEQFF
>TRBJ2-1|TRBD2|TRBV4-1|.
TGCGCCAGCAGCCTAGTTATCCAGCGGGAGGGCAATGAGCAGTTCTTC
CASSLVIQREGNEQFF
>TRBJ2-7|TRBD1|TRBV15|.
TGTGCCACCAGCCTCGAGGGGACAGGGGTTCTCGAGCAGTACTTC
CATSLEGTGVLEQYF
>TRBJ2-7|TRBD2|TRBV11-2|.
TGTGCCAGCAGCCTCGATGCGGCTAGCGGGACCTACGAGCAGTACTTC
CASSLDAASGTYEQYF
>TRBJ1-1|.|TRBV5-1|.
TGCGCCAGCAGCCCGGAGCCGGGAATGAACACTGAAGCTTTCTTT
CASSPEPGMNTEAFF
>TRBJ1-1|TRBD1|TRBV6-1|.
TGTGCCAGCAGTGAATGGGACAGTATTGTGGGGTGGTCTGAAGCTTTCTTT
CASSEWDSIVGWSEAFF
>TRBJ2-3|TRBD2|TRBV6-4|.
TGTGCCAGCAGTGACTCGGCTAGCGGGGATACGCAGTATTTT
CASSDSASGDTQYF
>TRBJ1-2|.|TRBV6-5|.
TGTGCCAGCAGTAAACAGGAGAACTATGGCTACACCTTC
CASSKQENYGYTF
>TRBJ1-5|.|TRBV2|.
TGTGCCAGCAGTGAATGGAGGAGCAATCAGCCCCAGCATTTT
CASSEWRSNQPQHF
>TRBJ2-5|TRBD1|TRBV5-6|.
TGTGCCAGCAGCGGGACAGGGAGGTACCAAGAGACCCAGTACTTC
CASSGTGRYQETQYF
>TRBJ2-7|.|TRBV5-6|.
TGTGCCAGCAGCTTCAATCAACTAGTGGGTTTCAGCTCCTACGAGCAGTACTTC
CASSFNQLVGFSSYEQYF